The present entry profiles one T cell receptor (beta chain) with its context. Graves' hyperthyroidism without ophthalmopathy progression within 18 months was termed stable. Criteria for exclusion of patients were uncontrolled infection, other autoimmune disease, pregnancy or lactation. Using RNA transcripts as the source, TCR beta CDR3 regions were amplified. A set of HTBI primers served as the primers for a first-round RT-PCR of the TCR CDR3. TCRdb reanalysed the multiplex PCR reads using MiXCR and keeps one entry per CDR3 protein. The repertoire has 700,000 or so distinct CDR3 sequences, about 15% of them found once; the top ten carry over 7.5%. Deletions cut 6 bases from V and 4 bases from J, with 16 bases between. The CDR3 is made up of 15 amino acids. CDR1 MNHEY and CDR2 SVGEGT come from the germline V gene. The data were taken from a study of T cells in Graves' hyperthyroidism and ophthalmopathy.

The chain combines TRBV6-2 or TRBV6-3 with TRBJ1-5; no firm D call. Specimen: blood. The sequence came from a man between 18 and 35 years old with Graves' hyperthyroidism. CDR3: CASSLDYGLNQPQHF. The CDR3 bases are TGTGCCAGCAGCCTAGACTACGGTCTAAATCAGCCCCAGCATTTT.